The 25 T cell receptor beta chains in this list originate from one sample, sequenced in a study of shared clonotypes between healthy human individuals. Sequencing was performed with immunoSEQ multiplex PCR; in TCRdb, only in-frame clones are kept and a portion is missing. The sample lists around 510,000 clones; around 78% were seen once. The sequencing input was PBMCs. All receptors derive from a middle-aged woman in good health. Some clones in this sample may be carry-over from other donors' samples.

This clone was observed a few times. The V gene is TRBV5-1, the J gene TRBJ1-1; D uncertain. CDR1 is SGHRS and CDR2 is YFSETQ in the germline V gene. The CDR3 contains 12 residues. Trimming pared 6 bases from V and 4 bases from J, leaving 10 bases between. The CDR3 bases are TGCGCCAGCATAGGGAGTGGCACTGAAGCTTTCTTT. It is translated as CASIGSGTEAFF.

J is TRBJ2-5 and V is TRBV27; D gene uncertain. Germline loops: CDR1 MNHEY, CDR2 SMNVEV (reference sequence). This CDR3 region has 13 residues. V was shortened by 4 bases and J by 2 bases, with 8 bases between the two germline ends. In DNA form, the CDR3 reads TGTGCCAGCAGTTGGGCAGCACAAGAGACCCAGTACTTC. It translates to CASSWAAQETQYF.

V is TRBV5-6 and J is TRBJ2-3; a weak D match, TRBD2 (5 bases). There are 17 residues in the CDR3. V lost 6 bases to trimming and J lost 0 bases, with 20 bases between them. CDR1 and CDR2 from the germline V gene are SGHDT and YYEEEE. Written as DNA, the CDR3 is TGTGCCAGCACCCTTTGGCTAGCCCGATTAAGCACAGATACGCAGTATTTT. This translates into CASTLWLARLSTDTQYF.

The sample holds one count of this clone. The chain is built from TRBV28 and TRBJ1-2; D uncertain. The CDR3 sequence is 17 residues long. V was pared by 2 bases and J by 8 bases, with 24 bases between. Germline CDR1 is MDHEN and CDR2 is SYDVKM. CDR3 sequence (DNA): TGTGCCAGCAGTTTAGTATCCAAACCCGGGATGAGCTGGGGCTACACCTTC. Translated: CASSLVSKPGMSWGYTF.

The rearrangement links TRBV28 to TRBJ1-6, with 7 bases that match TRBD1. Trimming removed 2 bases from V and 5 bases from J; junction bases left unmatched: 3. This CDR3 has 15 amino acids. CDR1 MDHEN and CDR2 SYDVKM come from the germline V gene. The CDR3 sequence is CASSLIDRDNSPLHF. The CDR3 bases are TGTGCCAGCAGTTTAATAGACAGGGATAATTCACCCCTCCACTTT.

This clone was detected once. J is TRBJ1-2 and V is TRBV7-6; 8 bases match TRBD1. This CDR3 contains 14 residues. Per the germline V gene, CDR1 is SGHVS and CDR2 is FNYEAQ. V dropped 3 bases and J dropped 2; count of bases not matched to a gene: 2. Here the CDR3 reads CASSFGTGNYGYTF. In DNA, the CDR3 is TGTGCCAGCAGCTTTGGGACAGGAAACTATGGCTACACCTTC.

The chain combines TRBV18 with TRBJ2-7; D perhaps matches TRBD1 (6 bases). Germline V gives CDR1 KGHSH, CDR2 LQKENI. Trimming removed 0 bases at V and 5 bases at J, with 11 bases between. CDR3 size: 14 residues. CDR3 sequence: CASSPPSGVNEQYF. The CDR3 DNA follows: TGTGCCAGCTCACCACCGTCAGGGGTGAACGAGCAGTACTTC.

This CDR3 is CASTISGAPYEQYF. The DNA of the CDR3 is TGCGCCAGCACCATTTCGGGAGCTCCGTACGAGCAGTACTTC. The V and J genes are TRBV5-1 and TRBJ2-7, with a possible D match to TRBD2 (6 bases). Germline V gene lookup returns CDR1 SGHRS and CDR2 YFSETQ. V gave up 6 bases and J gave up 4 bases, with 17 bases separating them. There are 14 residues in the CDR3.

The CDR3 loop is CASSLHGTGEETQYF. In nucleotides, the CDR3 is TGTGCCAGCAGCTTACACGGGACAGGGGAGGAGACCCAGTACTTC. The chain carries TRBV6-1 and TRBJ2-5; 10 nucleotides agree with TRBD1. The V segment lost 6 bases and the J segment 5 bases; nucleotides outside the gene matches: 9. The CDR3 covers 15 residues. Germline loops: CDR1 MNHNS, CDR2 SASEGT.

Turning to this clone: Other DNA variants within this sample encode the same CDR3. The chain is built from TRBV18 and TRBJ1-5, with 7 bases fitting TRBD1. The CDR3 length is 15 residues. J was trimmed by 2 bases and V by 3 bases; bases with no gene match: 4. CDR1 is KGHSH, CDR2 LQKENI, per germline. CDR3 sequence reads: CASSPQGVGNQPQHF. In nucleotides, the CDR3 is TGTGCCAGCTCACCTCAGGGGGTTGGCAATCAGCCCCAGCATTTT.

This chain joins TRBV28 and TRBJ2-3; perhaps TRBD1 as D (5 bases). Germline V CDR1 and CDR2: MDHEN, SYDVKM. The CDR3 runs 15 residues. V shed 9 bases and J shed 2 bases, with 18 bases lying between them. The CDR3 protein is CASSGSGFYTDTQYF. CDR3 bases: TGTGCCAGTTCAGGGTCGGGTTTTTACACAGATACGCAGTATTTT. The full variable domain, with the rest looked up from reference TRBV28 and TRBJ2-3, is DVKVTQSSRYLVKRTGEKVFLECVQDMDHENMFWYRQDPGLGLRLIYFSYDVKMKEKGDIPEGYSVSREKKERFSLILESASTNQTSMYLCASSGSGFYTDTQYFGPGTRLTVL.

To note about this clone: This likely stems from a read error, as it lies one base from a far larger clone. V is TRBV30 and J is TRBJ1-5, with D unclear. V was trimmed by 2 bases and J by 0 bases, leaving 5 bases between them. CDR1 GTSNPN and CDR2 SVGIG come from the germline V gene (reference sequence). This CDR3 has 13 amino acids. In DNA, the CDR3 is TGTGCCTGGAGTTTGGATAGCAATCAGCCCCAGCATTTT. Translating it yields CAWSLDSNQPQHF.

This clone was counted a single time. The chain is built from TRBV9 and TRBJ2-1; the D call may be TRBD1 or TRBD2 (5 bases each). The ends were cut back, 0 bases at V and 8 bases at J, with 15 bases in the middle. Germline CDR1 and CDR2: SGDLS and YYNGEE. The CDR3 totals 15 residues. The CDR3 loop reads CASSVELGVSYEQFF. The CDR3 coding sequence is TGTGCCAGCAGCGTAGAGTTGGGGGTGTCCTATGAGCAGTTCTTC.

The CDR3 DNA is TGTGCCAGCAGCACGGGACAGGGTAAGAACGAGCAGTACTTC. Translating gives CASSTGQGKNEQYF. The chain uses TRBV28 and TRBJ2-5; 9 bases line up with TRBD1. The end of the DNA fits TRBJ2-7 better, so the J call may be wrong. The CDR3 length is 14 residues. The V gene's germline CDR1 is MDHEN and CDR2 SYDVKM.

V gene TRBV2 combines with J gene TRBJ2-2; D ambiguous. Trimming stripped 3 bases from V and 3 bases from J, with 11 bases between. The CDR3 extends over 15 amino acids. Looked up from germline, CDR1 is SNHLY and CDR2 is FYNNEI. The CDR3 DNA reads as TGTGCCAGCAGTGAGGTCAGTGGGGACACCGGGGAGCTGTTTTTT. Encoded protein: CASSEVSGDTGELFF. Full variable domain (missing parts from reference TRBV2 and TRBJ2-2): EPEVTQTPSHQVTQMGQEVILRCVPISNHLYFYWYRQILGQKVEFLVSFYNNEISEKSEIFDDQFSVERPDGSNFTLKIRSTKLEDSAMYFCASSEVSGDTGELFFGEGSRLTVL.

The chain carries TRBV11-2 and TRBJ2-7; 8 bases align to TRBD2. The junction had 10 bases not matched to a gene; V was cut back by 5 bases and J by 7 bases. This CDR3 is 14 amino acids long. Germline CDR1 and CDR2: SGHAT and FQNNGV. CDR3 nucleotides: TGTGCCAGCAGCCCGGCCGGGAGGGCCCGAGAGCAGTACTTC. It encodes CASSPAGRAREQYF.

V usage is TRBV5-1 and J usage is TRBJ1-1; D call uncertain. Germline CDR1 and CDR2: SGHRS and YFSETQ. This CDR3 spans 17 amino acids. V was trimmed by 0 bases and J by 0 bases, leaving 15 bases between them. This chain's CDR3 is CASSLGGNPGMNTEAFF. CDR3 bases: TGCGCCAGCAGCTTGGGTGGGAACCCGGGGATGAACACTGAAGCTTTCTTT. Full variable domain (missing parts from reference TRBV5-1 and TRBJ1-1): KAGVTQTPRYLIKTRGQQVTLSCSPISGHRSVSWYQQTPGQGLQFLFEYFSETQRNKGNFPGRFSGRQFSNSRSEMNVSTLELGDSALYLCASSLGGNPGMNTEAFFGQGTRLTVV.

The V gene is TRBV4-1, the J gene TRBJ2-7; TRBD1 is a possible D gene (5 bases). Germline loops: CDR1 MGHRA, CDR2 YSYEKL. V dropped 5 bases and J dropped 3 bases, with 14 bases sitting between them. This CDR3 spans 14 amino acids. CDR3 in DNA: TGCGCCAGCAGCTATAGACAGAGCTTCTACGAGCAGTACTTC. Residues: CASSYRQSFYEQYF.

Notes on this clone: This likely traces to a read error, being one base from a far larger clone. The sample contains more than one DNA sequence encoding this CDR3. The chain links TRBV6-6 to TRBJ1-2; D gene ambiguous. CDR1 and CDR2 (germline): MNHNY, SVGAGI (reference sequence). The CDR3 contains 13 residues. CDR3 bases: TGTGCCAGCAGTCCTTCTCCCAACTATGGTTACACCTTC. Amino acids: CASSPSPNYGYTF.

The rearrangement uses TRBV11-2 and TRBJ2-3, with 8 bases aligning to TRBD2. Trimming at V came to 5 bases and at J to 12 bases, leaving 7 bases not matched to a gene. Germline V gives CDR1 SGHAT, CDR2 FQNNGV. This CDR3 is built from 12 residues. Here the CDR3 reads CASSRGLAPQYF. The DNA of the CDR3 is TGTGCCAGCAGCCGTGGACTAGCCCCCCAGTATTTT. Full variable domain (remainder filled in from reference TRBV11-2 and TRBJ2-3): EAGVAQSPRYKIIEKRQSVAFWCNPISGHATLYWYQQILGQGPKLLIQFQNNGVVDDSQLPKDRFSAERLKGVDSTLKIQPAKLEDSAVYLCASSRGLAPQYFGPGTRLTVL.

To note about this clone: This sample also contains other DNA sequences that code for the same CDR3. As DNA, the CDR3 is TGTGCCAGCAGGGGGCAAGCAGATACGCAGTATTTT. It yields the protein CASRGQADTQYF. V gene TRBV6-5 combines with J gene TRBJ2-3; tentatively, D is TRBD1 (5 bases). Germline CDR1 is MNHEY and CDR2 is SVGAGI. V was cut by 6 bases and J by 4 bases, with 8 bases left in between. This CDR3 is built from 12 residues.

The rearrangement uses TRBV11-2 and TRBJ2-1; D possibly corresponds to TRBD1 (5 bases). Looked up from germline, CDR1 is SGHAT and CDR2 is FQNNGV. This CDR3 is built from 12 residues. V gave up 0 bases and J gave up 14 bases, with 11 bases separating them. For the CDR3, the DNA is TGTGCCAGCAGCTTAGAGGCAGGGCTTAAGTTCTTC. Translating it yields CASSLEAGLKFF.

The genes are TRBV5-1 and TRBJ2-1; D may be TRBD1 (6 bases). CDR3 size: 15 residues. From germline, CDR1 is SGHRS and CDR2 YFSETQ. Trimming removed 0 bases from V and 4 bases from J, with 11 bases in between. The CDR3 loop reads CASSLAGHAYNEQFF. The CDR3 bases are TGCGCCAGCAGCTTGGCGGGACACGCATACAATGAGCAGTTCTTC.

J is TRBJ2-3 and V is TRBV9; 7 bases are shared with TRBD2. V shed 4 bases and J 5 bases; nucleotides not matched to a gene: 4. The CDR3 runs to 13 residues. The V gene's germline CDR1 is SGDLS and CDR2 YYNGEE. DNA of the CDR3: TGTGCCAGCAGCAGCGGGAAGGTAGATACGCAGTATTTT. Translated: CASSSGKVDTQYF.

The chain carries TRBV7-9 and TRBJ2-3, with D perhaps TRBD2 (6 bases). Germline lookup yields CDR1 SEHNR and CDR2 FQNEAQ (reference sequence). The CDR3 sequence is 14 residues long. The V end lost 5 bases, the J end lost 7 bases, and 16 bases lay between the germline ends. The CDR3 region has the DNA TGTGCCAGCAGCCCGGGGCTAGCGACCCATACGCAGTATTTT. It specifies CASSPGLATHTQYF.